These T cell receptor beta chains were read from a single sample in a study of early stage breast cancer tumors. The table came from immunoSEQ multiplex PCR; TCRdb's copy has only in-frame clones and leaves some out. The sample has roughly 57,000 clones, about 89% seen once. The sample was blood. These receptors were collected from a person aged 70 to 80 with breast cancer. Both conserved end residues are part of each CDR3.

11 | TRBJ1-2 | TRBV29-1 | CSVEGQADYTF
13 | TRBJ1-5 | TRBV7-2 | CASSTGFNQPQHF
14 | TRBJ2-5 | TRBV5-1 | CASSLGQGGETQYF
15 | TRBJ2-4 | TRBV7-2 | CASSSRERAKNIQYF
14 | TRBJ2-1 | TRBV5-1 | CASRGTSGYNEQFF
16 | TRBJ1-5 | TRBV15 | CATSRESRGSNQPQHF
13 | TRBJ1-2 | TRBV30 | CAWTPGTYYGYTF
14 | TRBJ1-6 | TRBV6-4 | CASSDEGNNSPLHF
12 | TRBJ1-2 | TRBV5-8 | CASSLQAHGYTF
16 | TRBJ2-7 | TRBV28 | CASSLIAGTGDAEQYF
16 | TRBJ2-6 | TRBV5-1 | CASSSNSGSGANVLTF
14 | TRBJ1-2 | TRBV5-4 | CASSLVQAAYGYTF
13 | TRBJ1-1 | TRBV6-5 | CASNNLGGLEAFF
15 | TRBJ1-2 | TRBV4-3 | CASSQDYVTSYGYTF
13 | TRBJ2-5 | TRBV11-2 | CASSSGLQETQYF
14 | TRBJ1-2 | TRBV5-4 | CASSPDSSNYGYTF
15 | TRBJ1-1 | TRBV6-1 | CASSAGGQVGTEAFF
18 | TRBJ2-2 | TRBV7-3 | CASSSGLAGGTNTGELFF
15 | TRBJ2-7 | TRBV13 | CASSSRQGATAKQYF
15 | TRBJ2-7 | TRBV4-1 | CASSQLTSGSAEQYF
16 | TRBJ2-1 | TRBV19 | CASSIGLAGSLNEQFF
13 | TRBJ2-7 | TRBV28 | CASNHQGGGEQYF
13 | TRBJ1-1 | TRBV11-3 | CASSLGTGAEAFF